Below, 9 T cell receptor beta chains from the same sample are listed, as sequenced in a study of blood T cell repertoires in COVID-19. Profiling relied on immunoSEQ multiplex PCR, and the TCRdb table lists in-frame clones only, not all of them. In the table there are about 170,000 clones, approximately 81% of which are singletons. The sequencing input was peripheral blood. The receptors derive from a man aged 18 to 35 with active or convalescent COVID-19.

Turning to this clone: At one end the junction does not follow the germline gene, possibly because of a read error. The V and J genes are TRBV19 and TRBJ2-5, with D unclear. CDR3 length: 13 residues. Germline CDR1 reads LNHDA; CDR2 reads SQIVND (reference sequence). This CDR3 is CASTVFQQETQYF. The CDR3 DNA reads TGTGCTAGTACAGTTTTCCAACAAGAGACCCAGTACTTC.

The chain combines TRBV2 with TRBJ2-2, with 13 bases fitting TRBD2. This CDR3 has 15 residues. V dropped 6 bases and J dropped 4; count of bases not matched to a gene: 2. From germline, CDR1 is SNHLY and CDR2 FYNNEI. CDR3 nucleotide sequence: TGTGCCAGCAGCTGGACTAGCGGGAGCACCGGGGAGCTGTTTTTT. Translation: CASSWTSGSTGELFF.

This clone has only one observation. This rearrangement joins TRBV9 to TRBJ2-1; 7 bases match TRBD2. V lost 5 bases to trimming and J lost 3 bases; unmatched junction nucleotides: 8. Germline-derived CDR1 and CDR2 are SGDLS and YYNGEE. The CDR3 is 15 amino acids. The chain's CDR3 is CASSQSGGIYNEQFF. The CDR3 DNA reads TGTGCCAGCAGTCAGTCGGGGGGAATCTACAATGAGCAGTTCTTC.

The chain links TRBV19 to TRBJ2-2, with 9 bases lining up with TRBD1. Germline V gene sequence: CDR1 LNHDA, CDR2 SQIVND (reference sequence). With V trimmed by 5 bases and J by 1 base, 8 bases remained unmatched. The length of the CDR3 is 17 residues. The CDR3 nucleotides are TGTGCCAGTAGTCTCCGGGACAGGGTGGAGAACACCGGGGAGCTGTTTTTT. Its protein product is CASSLRDRVENTGELFF.

The rearrangement links TRBV12-3 or TRBV12-4 to TRBJ1-2, with D hard to call. Trimming stripped 6 bases from V and 7 bases from J, with 12 bases between. CDR3 length: 12 residues. CDR3 nucleotides: TGTGCCAGCAGGCACGGTGGAGGTGGCTACACCTTC. The encoded protein is CASRHGGGGYTF.

The chain links TRBV5-1 to TRBJ2-7; TRBD1 is a possible D gene (6 bases). This CDR3 is built from 15 residues. V was cut by 0 bases and J by 3 bases, with 13 bases left in between. CDR1 is SGHRS, CDR2 YFSETQ, per germline. The CDR3 DNA reads TGCGCCAGCAGCTTGGCCGTTGGACAGTACTACGAGCAGTACTTC. Encoded protein: CASSLAVGQYYEQYF.

V and J are TRBV5-4 and TRBJ2-7; TRBD1 agrees at 8 bases. With 2 bases clipped from V and 0 bases from J, the junction kept 7 bases outside the gene matches. Per the germline V gene, CDR1 is SGHNT and CDR2 is YYREEE (reference sequence). The CDR3 spans 16 residues. CDR3: CASSLDDRGFSYEQYF. CDR3 DNA: TGTGCCAGCAGCTTAGACGACAGGGGATTCTCCTACGAGCAGTACTTC.

This clone appeared once. The rearrangement links TRBV10-3 to TRBJ1-2; tentative D call: TRBD1 (6 bases). CDR3 length equals 15 residues. V was clipped by 2 bases and J by 0 bases, with 10 bases between them. Germline-derived CDR1 and CDR2 are ENHRY and SYGVKD. This chain's CDR3 is CAISERQDPNYGYTF. In DNA, the CDR3 is TGTGCCATCAGTGAGAGACAGGATCCTAACTATGGCTACACCTTC.

This clone was counted once. The rearrangement uses TRBV4-1 and TRBJ1-1; a weak D match, TRBD1 (6 bases). Trimming removed 4 bases at V and 5 bases at J, with 14 bases between. Germline values: CDR1 MGHRA, CDR2 YSYEKL. The CDR3 runs to 14 residues. The CDR3 bases are TGCGCCAGCAGCCTATCCGGGGGGCGGACTGAAGCTTTCTTT. This encodes CASSLSGGRTEAFF.